The clone carrying this T cell receptor (beta chain) was seen more than once but under ten times. Its antigen is currently unknown. The data originate from a study of blood T cells in healthy people across ages. General study points: Observed TCR beta diversity per million T cells went down as age went up. This fall followed a roughly linear course with age.

The CDR3 consists of 14 residues. The J segment lost 9 bases and the V segment lost 2 bases, leaving 7 bases of the junction unmatched. Looked up from germline, CDR1 is LGHNA and CDR2 is YSLEER. A second PCR of about 7 to 12 cycles used a sample-barcoded 5' primer and a J-beta primer mix. Sequencing yielded, for each sample, at least 2.5 million paired-end reads carrying CDR3. MiXCR, applied by TCRdb to the 5' RACE reads, yields one record per CDR3 protein. The table has 850,000 to 1,100,000 distinct CDR3 sequences, around two fifths seen once. This chain links TRBV4-3 with TRBJ2-3; the match to TRBD1 covers 8 bases. Sequencing was performed on blood. This receptor was taken from a man aged 18 to 30 in good health. CDR3 loop: CASSQSLQGGTQYF. CDR3 nucleotide sequence: TGCGCCAGCAGCCAAAGCCTACAGGGGGGAACGCAGTATTTT.